This TCR beta chain was retrieved from a study of blood T cell repertoires in COVID-19. Looking at the study overall: Researchers got acute and convalescent COVID-19 samples from the United States, Italy and Spain.

Only in-frame clones appear in the TCRdb table, and some are missing; sequencing was by immunoSEQ multiplex PCR. In the table there are fewer than 600,000 clones, approximately 88% of which are singletons. Germline V gene sequence: CDR1 SEHNR, CDR2 FQNEAQ (reference sequence). The CDR3 length is 13 residues. The V gene lost 8 bases and the J gene lost 2 bases, with 10 bases spanning the gap. Those enrolled, adults aged roughly 18 to 95 years, came from 24 US areas. Cohorts were determined from participant-reported clinical history. The sequencing input was PBMCs or T cells enriched from blood (not recorded which). The gene calls are TRBV7-9 and TRBJ1-3; no firm D call. The sequence came from a woman aged 40 to 50 who had recovered from COVID-19. For the CDR3, the DNA is TGTGCCAGCCACCCGAGGGCTGGAAACACCATATATTTT. Its protein product is CASHPRAGNTIYF.